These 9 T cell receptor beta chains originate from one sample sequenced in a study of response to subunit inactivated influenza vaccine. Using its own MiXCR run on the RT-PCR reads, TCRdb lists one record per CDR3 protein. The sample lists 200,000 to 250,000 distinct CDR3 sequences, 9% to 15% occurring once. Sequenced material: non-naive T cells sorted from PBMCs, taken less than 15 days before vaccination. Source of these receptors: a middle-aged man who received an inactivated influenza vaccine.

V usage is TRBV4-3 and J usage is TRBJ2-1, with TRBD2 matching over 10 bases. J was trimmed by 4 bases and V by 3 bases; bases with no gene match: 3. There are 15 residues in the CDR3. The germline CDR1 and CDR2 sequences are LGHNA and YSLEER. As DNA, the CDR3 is TGCGCCAGCAGCCAGCTAGCGGGGGTTTACAATGAGCAGTTCTTC. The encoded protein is CASSQLAGVYNEQFF.

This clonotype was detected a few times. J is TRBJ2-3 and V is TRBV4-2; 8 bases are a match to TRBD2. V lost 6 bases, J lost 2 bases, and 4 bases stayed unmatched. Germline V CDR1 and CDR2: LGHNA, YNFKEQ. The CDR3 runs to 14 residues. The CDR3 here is CASSTSGHTDTQYF. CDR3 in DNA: TGTGCCAGCAGTACTAGCGGCCACACAGATACGCAGTATTTT.

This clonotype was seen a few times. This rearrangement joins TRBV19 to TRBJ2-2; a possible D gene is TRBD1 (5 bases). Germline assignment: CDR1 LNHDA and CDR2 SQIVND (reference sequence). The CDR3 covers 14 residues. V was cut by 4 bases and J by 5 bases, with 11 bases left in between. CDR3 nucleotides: TGTGCCAGTAGTAACGGACATCTGACCGGGGAGCTGTTTTTT. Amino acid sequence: CASSNGHLTGELFF.

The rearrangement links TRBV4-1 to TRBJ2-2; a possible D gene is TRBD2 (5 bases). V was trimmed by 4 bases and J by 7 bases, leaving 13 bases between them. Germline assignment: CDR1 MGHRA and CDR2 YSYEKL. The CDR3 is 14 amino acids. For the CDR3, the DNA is TGCGCCAGCAGCCGCGTTGGGAGTTACGGGGAGCTGTTTTTT. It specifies CASSRVGSYGELFF.

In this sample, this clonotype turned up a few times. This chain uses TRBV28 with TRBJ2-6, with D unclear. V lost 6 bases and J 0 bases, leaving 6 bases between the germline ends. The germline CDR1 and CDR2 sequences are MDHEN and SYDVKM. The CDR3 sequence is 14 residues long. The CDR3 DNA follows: TGTGCCAGCAGAACTGTCTCTGGGGCCAACGTCCTGACTTTC. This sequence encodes CASRTVSGANVLTF.

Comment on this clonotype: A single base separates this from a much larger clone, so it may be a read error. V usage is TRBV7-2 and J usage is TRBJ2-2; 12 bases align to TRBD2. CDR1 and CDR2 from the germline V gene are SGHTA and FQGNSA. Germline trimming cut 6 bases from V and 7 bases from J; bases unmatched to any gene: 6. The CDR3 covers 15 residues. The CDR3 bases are TGTGCCAGCAGTGACCTAGCGGGGGGGTGCGGGGAGCTGTTTTTT. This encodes CASSDLAGGCGELFF. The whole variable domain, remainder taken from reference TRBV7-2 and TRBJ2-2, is GAGVSQSPSNKVTEKGKDVELRCDPISGHTALYWYRQSLGQGLEFLIYFQGNSAPDKSGLPSDRFSAERTGGSVSTLTIQRTQQEDSAVYLCASSDLAGGCGELFFGEGSRLTVL.

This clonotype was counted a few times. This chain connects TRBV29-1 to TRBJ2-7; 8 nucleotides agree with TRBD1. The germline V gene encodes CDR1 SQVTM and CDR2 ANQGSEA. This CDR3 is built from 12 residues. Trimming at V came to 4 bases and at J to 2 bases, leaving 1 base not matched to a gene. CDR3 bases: TGCAGCGTTGTGACAGGGGCCTACGAGCAGTACTTC. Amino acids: CSVVTGAYEQYF.

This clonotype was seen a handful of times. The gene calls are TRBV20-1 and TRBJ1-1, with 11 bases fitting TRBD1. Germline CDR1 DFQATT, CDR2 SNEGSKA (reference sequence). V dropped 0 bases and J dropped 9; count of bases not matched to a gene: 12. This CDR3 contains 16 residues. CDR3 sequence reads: CSARDSRTGGRSKAFF. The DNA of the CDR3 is TGCAGTGCTAGAGACTCCCGGACAGGGGGCCGGTCGAAAGCTTTCTTT.

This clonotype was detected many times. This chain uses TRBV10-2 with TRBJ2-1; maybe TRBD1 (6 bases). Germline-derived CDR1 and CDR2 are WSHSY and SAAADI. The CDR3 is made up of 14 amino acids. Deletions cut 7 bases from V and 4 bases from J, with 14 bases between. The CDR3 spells CASTRDKDYNEQFF. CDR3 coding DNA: TGCGCCAGCACACGGGACAAGGATTACAATGAGCAGTTCTTC.